This TCR beta chain was sequenced in a study of T-cell reconstitution after alpha-beta-depleted transplantation in children. For TCRbeta, the library was prepared with unique molecular identifiers. TCRdb itself ran the PCR reads through MiXCR, one entry per CDR3 protein. The table has about 400,000 distinct CDR3 sequences, roughly 22% seen once. Per germline, CDR1 SQVTM and CDR2 ANQGSEA. V was trimmed by 1 base and J by 0 bases, leaving 11 bases between them. The CDR3 sequence is 15 residues long. This clonotype was observed many times. This clonotype was obtained from a human donor who donated a stem cell graft to a child with acute myeloid leukemia. The chain joins TRBV29-1 to TRBJ2-3; TRBD1 might be the D (5 bases). The sequences come from PBMCs from the stem cell graft donor, collected from the stem cell graft. Here the CDR3 reads CSVEGAGSSTDTQYF. As DNA, the CDR3 is TGCAGCGTTGAAGGCGCAGGGTCTAGCACAGATACGCAGTATTTT.